This entry lists 25 T cell receptor beta chains sequenced from one sample in a study of blood T cell repertoires in COVID-19. Sequencing used immunoSEQ multiplex PCR; TCRdb keeps in-frame clones, though not all of them. The table includes 40,000 to 50,000 clones, 88% detected once. Sample: peripheral blood. The source of these receptors is a middle-aged man with active COVID-19.

The chain has TRBV13 and TRBJ2-3; D remains ambiguous. The CDR3 has 14 residues. From germline, CDR1 is PRHDT and CDR2 FYEKMQ (reference sequence). V dropped 5 bases and J dropped 5 bases, with 14 bases sitting between them. CDR3 sequence (DNA): TGTGCCAGCAGCGCGAACGATATTCAAGATACGCAGTATTTT. Amino acids: CASSANDIQDTQYF. Complete variable domain (other parts from reference TRBV13 and TRBJ2-3): AAGVIQSPRHLIKEKRETATLKCYPIPRHDTVYWYQQGPGQDPQFLISFYEKMQSDKGSIPDRFSAQQFSDYHSELNMSSLELGDSALYFCASSANDIQDTQYFGPGTRLTVL.

This clone was seen only a few times. This chain connects TRBV5-5 to TRBJ1-1; 8 nucleotides match TRBD1. The CDR3 has 16 residues. Trimming at V came to 4 bases and at J to 4 bases, leaving 12 bases not matched to a gene. The germline CDR1 and CDR2 sequences are SGHKS and YYEKEE (reference sequence). For the CDR3, the DNA is TGTGCCAGCAGCCGCCGGACAGGGCAATTAGGCACTGAAGCTTTCTTT. Its protein is CASSRRTGQLGTEAFF.

This sequence joins TRBV7-3 and TRBJ2-2, with D hard to call. V was cut by 4 bases and J by 5 bases, with 8 bases left in between. This CDR3 has 13 residues. Germline CDR1 and CDR2: SGHTA and FQGTGA. CDR3 amino acids: CASSYSRTGELFF. As DNA, the CDR3 is TGTGCCAGCAGCTACAGCCGAACCGGGGAGCTGTTTTTT.

The chain employs TRBV29-1 and TRBJ2-3, with D maybe TRBD2 (5 bases). This CDR3 is 12 amino acids long. CDR1 SQVTM and CDR2 ANQGSEA come from the germline V gene. Trimming took off 6 bases at V and 8 bases at J, with 15 bases between the two ends. CDR3 residues: CSVGKGEGTQYF. The CDR3 DNA sequence: TGCAGCGTGGGAAAGGGTGAGGGTACGCAGTATTTT.

The J gene is TRBJ2-3, the V gene TRBV9, with 10 bases matching TRBD1. V trimming: 3 bases; J trimming: 4 bases; junction bases outside the gene matches: 2. The CDR3 spans 14 residues. Per germline, CDR1 SGDLS and CDR2 YYNGEE. CDR3 nucleotide sequence: TGTGCCAGCAGCGCCGGACAGGGGGCAGATACGCAGTATTTT. This encodes CASSAGQGADTQYF.

The chain recombines TRBV19 with TRBJ1-2; TRBD1 agrees at 9 bases. V was pared by 4 bases and J by 5 bases, with 8 bases of the junction left unmatched. The CDR3 loop spans 15 amino acids. CDR1 is LNHDA, CDR2 SQIVND, per germline (reference sequence). The CDR3 DNA sequence: TGTGCCAGTAGTAGGCCGGGACAGGGTTTATATGGCTACACCTTC. Protein product: CASSRPGQGLYGYTF.

Comments on this clone: An end of the junction differs from the germline gene, which may be a read error. DNA of the CDR3: TGTGCCAGCGGCAACCCCCGACAGGCCTTC. Translation gives CASGNPRQAF. This chain uses TRBV12-3 or TRBV12-4 with TRBJ2-7; TRBD1 is a possible D gene (6 bases). This CDR3 has 10 amino acids.

J is TRBJ1-4 and V is TRBV4-1; TRBD1 matches 8 bases. The ends lost 4 bases at V and 2 bases at J; junction bases unmatched: 15. This CDR3 spans 19 amino acids. Germline V gene data show CDR1 as MGHRA and CDR2 as YSYEKL. The CDR3 bases are TGCGCCAGCAGCCCGCCCGGGACAGGCGGCTGGGGGACTAATGAAAAACTGTTTTTT. Protein product: CASSPPGTGGWGTNEKLFF.

V and J are TRBV5-6 and TRBJ2-5, with 7 bases matching TRBD1. Germline trimming cut 4 bases from V and 5 bases from J; bases unmatched to any gene: 11. Per germline, CDR1 SGHDT and CDR2 YYEEEE. The CDR3 spans 15 residues. CDR3 coding DNA: TGTGCCAGCAGCCCCCCGACAGACAGGGAGGAGACCCAGTACTTC. Translation gives CASSPPTDREETQYF.

The chain couples TRBV11-2 to TRBJ2-1, with 7 bases matching TRBD2. The germline V gene has CDR1 SGHAT and CDR2 FQNNGV. V trimming: 1 base; J trimming: 3 bases; junction bases outside the gene matches: 3. The CDR3 spans 15 residues. The CDR3 region is CASSLALADYNEQFF. CDR3 bases: TGTGCCAGCAGCTTAGCTCTAGCGGACTACAATGAGCAGTTCTTC.

The chain employs TRBV9 and TRBJ2-1, with 13 bases identical to TRBD2. The germline V gene encodes CDR1 SGDLS and CDR2 YYNGEE. There are 18 residues in the CDR3. V dropped 4 bases and J dropped 0; count of bases not matched to a gene: 7. CDR3 loop: CASSIGTSGTSSYNEQFF. The CDR3 DNA is TGTGCCAGCAGCATCGGGACTAGCGGGACGAGCTCCTACAATGAGCAGTTCTTC.

This chain joins TRBV5-4 and TRBJ1-1; D call uncertain. CDR1 SGHNT and CDR2 YYREEE come from the germline V gene (reference sequence). The length of the CDR3 is 14 residues. Trimming stripped 0 bases from V and 6 bases from J, with 12 bases between. CDR3 DNA sequence: TGTGCCAGCAGCTTGGGAGGTCCTTGGGCTGAAGCTTTCTTT. It specifies CASSLGGPWAEAFF.

The chain is built from TRBV6-5 and TRBJ2-7, with D hard to call. V gave up 6 bases and J gave up 6 bases, with 9 bases separating them. This CDR3 comprises 11 residues. The V gene's germline CDR1 is MNHEY and CDR2 SVGAGI. The CDR3 DNA is TGTGCCAGCAGGGAGCTGGGCGAGCAGTACTTC. Translation gives CASRELGEQYF.

The chain employs TRBV2 and TRBJ2-1; 13 bases are a match to TRBD2. After removal of 8 bases from V and 5 bases from J, the junction contained 9 bases not matched to a gene. This CDR3 has 16 amino acids. Germline V CDR1 and CDR2: SNHLY, FYNNEI. CDR3: CASQSGTSGTNNEQFF. DNA for the CDR3: TGTGCCAGCCAGTCCGGGACTAGCGGGACTAACAATGAGCAGTTCTTC.

The chain couples TRBV2 to TRBJ2-2, with D unresolved. V lost 6 bases, J lost 1 base, and 12 bases lay in between. The CDR3 loop spans 15 amino acids. Per the germline V gene, CDR1 is SNHLY and CDR2 is FYNNEI. CDR3 sequence: CASSPVVRNTGELFF. In nucleotides, the CDR3 is TGTGCCAGCAGCCCAGTGGTACGGAACACCGGGGAGCTGTTTTTT.

The chain is built from TRBV28 and TRBJ1-2; D possibly corresponds to TRBD1 (6 bases). CDR3 size: 14 residues. CDR1 is MDHEN and CDR2 is SYDVKM in the germline V gene. Trimming took 5 bases from V and 8 from J, leaving 18 bases between them. CDR3 nucleotides: TGTGCCAGCAGTCCCTTCCCGGGGGGCTGGGGCTACACCTTC. Its translation: CASSPFPGGWGYTF.

The chain uses TRBV11-2 and TRBJ2-5; 7 positions match TRBD1. V lost 5 bases, J lost 2 bases, and 5 bases stayed unmatched. The germline V gene encodes CDR1 SGHAT and CDR2 FQNNGV. The CDR3 totals 14 residues. The CDR3 region is CASSTDRLQETQYF. CDR3 nucleotides: TGTGCCAGCAGCACGGACAGGTTACAAGAGACCCAGTACTTC.

The chain uses TRBV4-3 and TRBJ2-7; TRBD2 matches 7 bases. CDR1 is LGHNA and CDR2 is YSLEER in the germline V gene. The ends lost 5 bases at V and 3 bases at J; junction bases unmatched: 10. The CDR3 has 15 amino acids. CDR3 coding DNA: TGCGCCAGCAGCTTTCTCAGGCTAGCGGTCTACGAGCAGTACTTC. It translates to CASSFLRLAVYEQYF.

The chain carries TRBV5-4 and TRBJ1-1, with 10 bases identical to TRBD1. This CDR3 region has 15 residues. Germline CDR1 and CDR2: SGHNT and YYREEE (reference sequence). V shed 4 bases, J shed 4 bases, and the junction held 7 bases outside the gene matches. The CDR3 reads CASSEGQGRITEAFF. CDR3 bases: TGTGCCAGCAGCGAGGGACAGGGGAGGATCACTGAAGCTTTCTTT.

The chain combines TRBV4-3 with TRBJ2-2; D may be TRBD1 (6 bases). Germline assignment: CDR1 LGHNA and CDR2 YSLEER. Deletions cut 1 base from V and 13 bases from J, with 13 bases between. The CDR3 totals 13 residues. The CDR3 bases are TGCGCCAGCAGCCAAGTATCACAGGGTGGGCTGTTTTTT. This gives the protein CASSQVSQGGLFF.

The genes are TRBV6-1 and TRBJ1-4; tentative D call: TRBD1 (6 bases). The CDR3 spans 18 residues. CDR1 and CDR2 from the germline V gene are MNHNS and SASEGT. With 2 bases removed from V and 0 bases from J, the gap between germline ends came to 16 bases. The CDR3 nucleotides read TGTGCCAGCAGTGAACGGGGGGCCTATGTTGCAACTAATGAAAAACTGTTTTTT. Translated: CASSERGAYVATNEKLFF.

This chain connects TRBV3-1 (or the pseudogene TRBV3-2) to TRBJ1-4; TRBD1 matches at 7 bases. V trimming: 4 bases; J trimming: 1 base; junction bases outside the gene matches: 9. Germline V lookup: CDR1 LGHDT, CDR2 YNNKEL (reference sequence). This CDR3 contains 17 residues. CDR3 in amino acids: CASSLRDRMRTNEKLFF. CDR3 DNA: TGTGCCAGCAGCCTTCGGGACAGAATGAGAACTAATGAAAAACTGTTTTTT.

The chain is built from TRBV3-1 (or the pseudogene TRBV3-2) and TRBJ1-5, with TRBD1 matching over 12 bases. Trimming at V came to 0 bases and at J to 1 base, leaving 4 bases not matched to a gene. This CDR3 region has 18 residues. Germline-derived CDR1 and CDR2 are LGHDT and YNNKEL (reference sequence). The CDR3 coding sequence is TGTGCCAGCAGCCAAGAGGGACAGGGGGCCAGAAGCAATCAGCCCCAGCATTTT. Amino acid sequence: CASSQEGQGARSNQPQHF.

The CDR3 loop reads CASSPQREFIEQYF. CDR3 in DNA: TGTGCCAGCAGTCCCCAGCGGGAGTTCATCGAGCAGTACTTC. V gene TRBV6-5 combines with J gene TRBJ2-7; 8 positions agree with TRBD2. The V and J ends lost 5 bases and 6 bases, in that order; junction bases with no gene match: 9. Germline lookup yields CDR1 MNHEY and CDR2 SVGAGI. The CDR3 has 14 residues.

The V and J genes are TRBV18 and TRBJ1-1; a weak D match, TRBD1 (6 bases). Germline CDR1 and CDR2: KGHSH and LQKENI. Trimming left V 1 base short and J 1 base short, with 10 bases between. There are 15 residues in the CDR3. The CDR3 DNA reads as TGTGCCAGCTCACCACGGGGGCTTAGGAACACTGAAGCTTTCTTT. Encoded protein: CASSPRGLRNTEAFF.